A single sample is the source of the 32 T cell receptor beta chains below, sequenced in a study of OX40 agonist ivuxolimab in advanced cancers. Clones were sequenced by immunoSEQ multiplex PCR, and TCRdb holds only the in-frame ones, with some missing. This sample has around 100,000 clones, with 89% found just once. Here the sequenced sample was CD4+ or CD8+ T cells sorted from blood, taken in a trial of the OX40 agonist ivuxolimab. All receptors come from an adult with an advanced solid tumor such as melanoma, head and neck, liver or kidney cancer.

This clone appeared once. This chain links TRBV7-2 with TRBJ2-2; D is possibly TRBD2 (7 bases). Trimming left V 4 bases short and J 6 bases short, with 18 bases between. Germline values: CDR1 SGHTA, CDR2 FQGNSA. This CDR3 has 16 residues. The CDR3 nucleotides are TGTGCCAGCAGCTCGATAGCCGCCGGGGGGCCCGGGGAGCTGTTTTTT. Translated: CASSSIAAGGPGELFF.

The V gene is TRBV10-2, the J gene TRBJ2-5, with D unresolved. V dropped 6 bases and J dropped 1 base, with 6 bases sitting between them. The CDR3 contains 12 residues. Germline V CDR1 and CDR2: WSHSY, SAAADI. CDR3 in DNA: TGCGCCAGCAGCCAGGTCCAAGAGACCCAGTACTTC. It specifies CASSQVQETQYF.

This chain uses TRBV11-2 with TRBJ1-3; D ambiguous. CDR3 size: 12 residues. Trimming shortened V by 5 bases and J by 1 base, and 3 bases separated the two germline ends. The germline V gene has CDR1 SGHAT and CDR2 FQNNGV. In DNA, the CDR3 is TGTGCCAGCAGCCAATCTGGAAACACCATATATTTT. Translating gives CASSQSGNTIYF. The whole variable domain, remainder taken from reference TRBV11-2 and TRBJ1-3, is EAGVAQSPRYKIIEKRQSVAFWCNPISGHATLYWYQQILGQGPKLLIQFQNNGVVDDSQLPKDRFSAERLKGVDSTLKIQPAKLEDSAVYLCASSQSGNTIYFGEGSWLTVV.

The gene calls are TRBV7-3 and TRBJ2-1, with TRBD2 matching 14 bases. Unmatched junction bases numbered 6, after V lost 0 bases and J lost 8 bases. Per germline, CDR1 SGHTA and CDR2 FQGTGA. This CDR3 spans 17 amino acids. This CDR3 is CASSLTSGLAGVDEQFF. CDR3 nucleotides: TGTGCCAGCAGCTTAACATCGGGACTAGCGGGAGTTGATGAGCAGTTCTTC.

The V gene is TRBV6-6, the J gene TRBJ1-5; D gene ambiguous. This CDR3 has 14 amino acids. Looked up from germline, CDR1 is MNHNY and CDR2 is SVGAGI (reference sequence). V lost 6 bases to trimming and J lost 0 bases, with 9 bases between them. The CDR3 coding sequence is TGTGCCAGCAGCTACCTTAGTAGCAATCAGCCCCAGCATTTT. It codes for CASSYLSSNQPQHF.

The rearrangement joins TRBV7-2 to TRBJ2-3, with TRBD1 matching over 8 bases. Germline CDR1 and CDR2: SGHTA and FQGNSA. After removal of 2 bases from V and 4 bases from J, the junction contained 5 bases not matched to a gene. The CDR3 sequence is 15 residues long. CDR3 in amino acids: CASSLIPGGPDTQYF. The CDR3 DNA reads TGTGCCAGCAGCTTAATCCCAGGGGGCCCAGATACGCAGTATTTT.

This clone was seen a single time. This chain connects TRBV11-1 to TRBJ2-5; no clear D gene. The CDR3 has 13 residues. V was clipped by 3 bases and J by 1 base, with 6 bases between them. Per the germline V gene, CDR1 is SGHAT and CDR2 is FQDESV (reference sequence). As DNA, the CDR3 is TGTGCCAGCAGCTTTTCCAGCCAAGAGACCCAGTACTTC. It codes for CASSFSSQETQYF.

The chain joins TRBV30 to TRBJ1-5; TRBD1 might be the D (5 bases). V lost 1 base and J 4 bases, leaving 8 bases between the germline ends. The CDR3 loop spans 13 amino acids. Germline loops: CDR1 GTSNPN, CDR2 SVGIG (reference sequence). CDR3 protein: CAWSGGVNQPQHF. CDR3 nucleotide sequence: TGTGCCTGGAGTGGAGGGGTTAATCAGCCCCAGCATTTT.

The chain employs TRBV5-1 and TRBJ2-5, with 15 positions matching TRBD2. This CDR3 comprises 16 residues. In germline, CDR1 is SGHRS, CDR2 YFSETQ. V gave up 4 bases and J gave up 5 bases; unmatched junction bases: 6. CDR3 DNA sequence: TGCGCCAGCAGCCCGAGGACTAGCGGGGGGGGCGAGACCCAGTACTTC. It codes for CASSPRTSGGGETQYF. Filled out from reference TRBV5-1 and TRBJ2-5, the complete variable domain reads KAGVTQTPRYLIKTRGQQVTLSCSPISGHRSVSWYQQTPGQGLQFLFEYFSETQRNKGNFPGRFSGRQFSNSRSEMNVSTLELGDSALYLCASSPRTSGGGETQYFGPGTRLLVL.

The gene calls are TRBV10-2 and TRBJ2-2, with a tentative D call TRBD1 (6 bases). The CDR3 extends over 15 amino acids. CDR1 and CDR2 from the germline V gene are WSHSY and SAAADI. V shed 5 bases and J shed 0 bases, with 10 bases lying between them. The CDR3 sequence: CASSRTGTNTGELFF. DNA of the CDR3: TGCGCCAGCAGTCGTACAGGGACGAACACCGGGGAGCTGTTTTTT.

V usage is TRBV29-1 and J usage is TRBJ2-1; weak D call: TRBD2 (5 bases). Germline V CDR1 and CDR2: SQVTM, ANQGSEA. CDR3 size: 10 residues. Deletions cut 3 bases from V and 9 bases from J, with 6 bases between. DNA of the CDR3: TGCAGCGTTGATCGGGGTGAGCAGTTCTTC. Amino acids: CSVDRGEQFF.

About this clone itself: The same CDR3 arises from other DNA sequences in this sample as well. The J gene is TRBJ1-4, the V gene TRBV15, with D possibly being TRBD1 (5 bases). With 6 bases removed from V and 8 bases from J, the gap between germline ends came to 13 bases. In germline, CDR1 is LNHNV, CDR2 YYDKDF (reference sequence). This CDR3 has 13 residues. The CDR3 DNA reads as TGTGCCACCAGAGGGACCGTCCGCGAAAAACTGTTTTTT. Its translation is CATRGTVREKLFF. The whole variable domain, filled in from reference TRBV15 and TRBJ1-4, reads DAMVIQNPRYQVTQFGKPVTLSCSQTLNHNVMYWYQQKSSQAPKLLFHYYDKDFNNEADTPDNFQSRRPNTSFCFLDIRSPGLGDTAMYLCATRGTVREKLFFGSGTQLSVL.

In nucleotides, the CDR3 is TGTGCCAGCAGTGAAGCGGGACAGACGGCTACAGGCTACACCTTC. Its protein is CASSEAGQTATGYTF. V is TRBV6-1 and J is TRBJ1-2; TRBD1 matches 7 bases. Germline values: CDR1 MNHNS, CDR2 SASEGT. The CDR3 contains 15 residues. Germline trimming cut 0 bases from V and 8 bases from J; bases unmatched to any gene: 9.

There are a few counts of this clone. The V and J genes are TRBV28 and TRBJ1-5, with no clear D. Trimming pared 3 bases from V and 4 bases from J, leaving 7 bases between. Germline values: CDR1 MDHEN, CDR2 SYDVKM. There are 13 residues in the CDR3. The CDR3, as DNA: TGTGCCAGCAGTTTGCGGTGGAATCAGCCCCAGCATTTT. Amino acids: CASSLRWNQPQHF.

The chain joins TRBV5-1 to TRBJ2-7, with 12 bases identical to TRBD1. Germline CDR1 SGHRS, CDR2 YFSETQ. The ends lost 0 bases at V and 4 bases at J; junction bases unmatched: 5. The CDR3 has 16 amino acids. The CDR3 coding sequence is TGCGCCAGCAGCTTGGAGGGACAGGGGGCGAGATACGAGCAGTACTTC. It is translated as CASSLEGQGARYEQYF.

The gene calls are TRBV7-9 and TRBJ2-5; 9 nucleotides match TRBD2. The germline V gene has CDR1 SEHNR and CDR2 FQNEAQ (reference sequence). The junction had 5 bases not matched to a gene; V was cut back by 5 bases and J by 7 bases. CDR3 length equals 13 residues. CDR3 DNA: TGTGCCAGCAGCCGGACTAGCGAGGGGACCCAGTACTTC. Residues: CASSRTSEGTQYF.

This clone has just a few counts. CDR3 DNA: TGCGCCAGCAGCTTGTCGGGACAGGCGGCTGGTGGCTACACCTTC. Residues: CASSLSGQAAGGYTF. This chain joins TRBV5-1 and TRBJ1-2, with TRBD1 matching 8 bases. The germline gives CDR1 SGHRS, CDR2 YFSETQ. Germline trimming cut 1 base from V and 7 bases from J; bases unmatched to any gene: 9. The CDR3 runs to 15 residues.

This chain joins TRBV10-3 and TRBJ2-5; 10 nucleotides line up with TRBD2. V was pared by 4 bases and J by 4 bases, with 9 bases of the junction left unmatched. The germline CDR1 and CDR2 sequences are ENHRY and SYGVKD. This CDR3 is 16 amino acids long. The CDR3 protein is CAISAAPSGRGETQYF. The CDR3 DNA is TGTGCCATCAGTGCAGCGCCTAGCGGGAGAGGAGAGACCCAGTACTTC.

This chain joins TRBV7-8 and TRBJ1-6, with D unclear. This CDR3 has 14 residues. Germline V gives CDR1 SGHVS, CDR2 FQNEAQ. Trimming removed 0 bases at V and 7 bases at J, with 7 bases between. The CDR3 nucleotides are TGTGCCAGCAGCTTAGCGCTGGTGAATTCACCCCTCCACTTT. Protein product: CASSLALVNSPLHF.

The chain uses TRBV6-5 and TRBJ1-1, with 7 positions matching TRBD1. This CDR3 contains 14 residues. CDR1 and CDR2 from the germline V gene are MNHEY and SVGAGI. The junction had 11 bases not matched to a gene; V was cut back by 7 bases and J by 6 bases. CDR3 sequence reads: CASTIGTAGAEAFF. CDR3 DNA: TGTGCCAGCACCATCGGGACAGCTGGGGCTGAAGCTTTCTTT.

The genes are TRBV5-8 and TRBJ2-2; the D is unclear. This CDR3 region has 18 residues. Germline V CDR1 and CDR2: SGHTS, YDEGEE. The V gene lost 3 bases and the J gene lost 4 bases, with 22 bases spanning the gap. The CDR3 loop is CASSSVMGFGFFTGELFF. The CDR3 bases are TGTGCCAGCAGCTCGGTTATGGGGTTCGGCTTTTTCACCGGGGAGCTGTTTTTT.

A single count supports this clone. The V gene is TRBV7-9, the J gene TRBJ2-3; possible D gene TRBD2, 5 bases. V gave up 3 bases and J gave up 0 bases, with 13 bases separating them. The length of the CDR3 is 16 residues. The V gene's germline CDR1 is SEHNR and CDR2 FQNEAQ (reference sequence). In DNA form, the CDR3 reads TGTGCCAGCAGCTTTGGGCGGGCCACTAGCACAGATACGCAGTATTTT. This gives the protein CASSFGRATSTDTQYF.

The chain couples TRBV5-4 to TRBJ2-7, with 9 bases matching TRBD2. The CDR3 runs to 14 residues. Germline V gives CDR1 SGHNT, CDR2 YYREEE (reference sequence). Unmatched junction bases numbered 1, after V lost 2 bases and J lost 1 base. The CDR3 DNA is TGTGCCAGCAGCTTTGGACTAGCGTCCTACGAGCAGTACTTC. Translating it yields CASSFGLASYEQYF.

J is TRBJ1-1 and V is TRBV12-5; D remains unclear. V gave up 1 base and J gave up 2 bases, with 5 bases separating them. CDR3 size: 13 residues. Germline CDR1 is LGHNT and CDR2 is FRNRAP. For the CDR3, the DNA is TGTGCTAGTGGTTTGGGTCCTAACACTGAAGCTTTCTTT. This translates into CASGLGPNTEAFF.

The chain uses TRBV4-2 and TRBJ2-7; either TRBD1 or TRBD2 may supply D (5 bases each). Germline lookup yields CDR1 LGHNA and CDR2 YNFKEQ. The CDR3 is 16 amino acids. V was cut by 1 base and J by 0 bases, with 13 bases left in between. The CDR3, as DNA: TGTGCCAGCAGCCAAGCTTGGGCAGGGAGCTCCTACGAGCAGTACTTC. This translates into CASSQAWAGSSYEQYF.

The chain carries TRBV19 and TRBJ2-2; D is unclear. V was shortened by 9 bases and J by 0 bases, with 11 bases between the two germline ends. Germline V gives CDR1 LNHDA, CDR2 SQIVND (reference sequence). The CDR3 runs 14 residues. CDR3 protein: CASRERTNTGELFF. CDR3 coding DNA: TGTGCCAGCAGAGAGAGAACGAACACCGGGGAGCTGTTTTTT. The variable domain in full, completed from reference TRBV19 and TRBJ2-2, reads DGGITQSPKYLFRKEGQNVTLSCEQNLNHDAMYWYRQDPGQGLRLIYYSQIVNDFQKGDIAEGYSVSREKKESFPLTVTSAQKNPTAFYLCASRERTNTGELFFGEGSRLTVL.

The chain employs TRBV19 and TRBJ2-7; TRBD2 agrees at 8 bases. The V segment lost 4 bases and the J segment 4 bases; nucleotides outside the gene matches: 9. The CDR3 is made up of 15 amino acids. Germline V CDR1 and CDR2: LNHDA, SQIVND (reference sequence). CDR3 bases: TGTGCCAGTAGTAGGAGCGGGAGTTCTAGTTACGAGCAGTACTTC. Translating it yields CASSRSGSSSYEQYF.

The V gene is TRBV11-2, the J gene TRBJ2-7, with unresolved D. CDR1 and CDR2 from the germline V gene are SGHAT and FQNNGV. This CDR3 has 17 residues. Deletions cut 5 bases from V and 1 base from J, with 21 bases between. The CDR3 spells CASSKVVSALWSYEQYF. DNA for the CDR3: TGTGCCAGCAGCAAAGTAGTATCTGCACTCTGGTCCTACGAGCAGTACTTC.

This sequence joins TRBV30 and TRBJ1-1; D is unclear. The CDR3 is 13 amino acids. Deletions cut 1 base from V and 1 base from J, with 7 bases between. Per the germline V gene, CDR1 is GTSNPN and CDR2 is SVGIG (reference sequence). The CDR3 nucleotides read TGTGCCTGGAGTGACCGACCGAACACTGAAGCTTTCTTT. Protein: CAWSDRPNTEAFF.

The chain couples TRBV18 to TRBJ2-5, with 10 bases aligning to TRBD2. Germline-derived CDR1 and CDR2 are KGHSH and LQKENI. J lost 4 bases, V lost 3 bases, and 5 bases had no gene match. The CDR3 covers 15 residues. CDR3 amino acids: CASSPLSGRGETQYF. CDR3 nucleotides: TGTGCCAGCTCACCCCTAAGCGGGAGGGGAGAGACCCAGTACTTC.

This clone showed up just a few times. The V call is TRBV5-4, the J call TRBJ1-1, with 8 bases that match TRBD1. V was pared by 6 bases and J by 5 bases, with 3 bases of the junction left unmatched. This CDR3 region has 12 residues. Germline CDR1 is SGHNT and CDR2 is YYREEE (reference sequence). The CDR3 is CASKRQGTEAFF. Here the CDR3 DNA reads TGTGCCAGCAAAAGACAGGGGACTGAAGCTTTCTTT.

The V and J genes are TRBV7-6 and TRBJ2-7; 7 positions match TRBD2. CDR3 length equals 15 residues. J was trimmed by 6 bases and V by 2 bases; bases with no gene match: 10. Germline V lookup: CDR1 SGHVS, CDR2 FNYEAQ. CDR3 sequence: CASSLTMAGVGEQYF. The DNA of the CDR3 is TGTGCCAGCAGCTTAACTATGGCGGGAGTCGGCGAGCAGTACTTC.